This TCR beta chain was captured by sequencing in a study of shared clonotypes between healthy human individuals. The protocol was immunoSEQ multiplex PCR, while the TCRdb copy is restricted to in-frame clones and leaves out a portion. The table has about 2.2 million clones, about 92% seen once. Naive CD8 cells were CD45RO-negative, positively selected for CCR7, excluding terminally differentiated effector memory CD45RA+ cells. The CDR3 consists of 16 residues. Germline V gene data show CDR1 as MNHNS and CDR2 as SASEGT. V was cut by 0 bases and J by 1 base, with 11 bases left in between. The sequenced sample was naive CD8+ T cells from PBMCs. The source of this sequence is a man younger than 35 in good health. Some clones in this sample may be carry-over from other donors' samples. V gene TRBV6-1 combines with J gene TRBJ2-3, with D tentatively TRBD2 (6 bases). CDR3 in DNA: TGTGCCAGCAGTGAAGCGGGGGGAGTTGGCACAGATACGCAGTATTTT. This translates into CASSEAGGVGTDTQYF.